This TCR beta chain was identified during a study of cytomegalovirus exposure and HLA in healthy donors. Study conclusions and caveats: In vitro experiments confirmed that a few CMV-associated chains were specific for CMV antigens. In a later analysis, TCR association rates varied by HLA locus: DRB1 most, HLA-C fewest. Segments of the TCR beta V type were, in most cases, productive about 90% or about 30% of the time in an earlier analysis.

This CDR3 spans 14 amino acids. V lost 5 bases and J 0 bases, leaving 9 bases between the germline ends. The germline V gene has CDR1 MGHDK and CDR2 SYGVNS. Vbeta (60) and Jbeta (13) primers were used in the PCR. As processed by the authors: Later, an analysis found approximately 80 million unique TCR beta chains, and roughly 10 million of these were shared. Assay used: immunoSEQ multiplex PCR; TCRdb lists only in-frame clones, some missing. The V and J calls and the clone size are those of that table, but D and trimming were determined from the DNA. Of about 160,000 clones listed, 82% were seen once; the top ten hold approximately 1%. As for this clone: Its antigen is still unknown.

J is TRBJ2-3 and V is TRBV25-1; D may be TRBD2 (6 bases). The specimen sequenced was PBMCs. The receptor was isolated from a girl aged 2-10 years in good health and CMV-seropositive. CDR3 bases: TGTGCCAGCAGTTGGGGGAGGAGCACAGATACGCAGTATTTT. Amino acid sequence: CASSWGRSTDTQYF.